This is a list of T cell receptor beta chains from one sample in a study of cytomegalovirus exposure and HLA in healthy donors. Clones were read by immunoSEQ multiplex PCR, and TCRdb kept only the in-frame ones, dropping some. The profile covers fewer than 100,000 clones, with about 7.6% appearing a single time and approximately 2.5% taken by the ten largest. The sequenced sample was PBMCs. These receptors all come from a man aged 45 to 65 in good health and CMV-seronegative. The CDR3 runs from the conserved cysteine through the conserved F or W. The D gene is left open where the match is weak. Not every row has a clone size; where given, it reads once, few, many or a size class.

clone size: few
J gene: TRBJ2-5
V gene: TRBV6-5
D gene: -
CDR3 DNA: TGTGCCAGCAGTCGCCGGGACTCGAGGAGCCAGTACTTC
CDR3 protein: CASSRRDSRSQYF

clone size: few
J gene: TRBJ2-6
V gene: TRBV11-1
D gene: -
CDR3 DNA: TGTGCCAGCAGCTTAGTCCTCCTCTCTGGGGCCAACGTCCTGACTTTC
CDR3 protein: CASSLVLLSGANVLTF

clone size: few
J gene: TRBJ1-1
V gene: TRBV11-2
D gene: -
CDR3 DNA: TGTGCCAGCAGCCCACAGGGCCCGGGCACTGAAGCTTTCTTT
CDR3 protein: CASSPQGPGTEAFF

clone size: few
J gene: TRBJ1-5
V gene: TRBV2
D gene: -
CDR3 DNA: TGTGCCAGCAGTGAGAGGGTCGGGCCCCAGCATTTT
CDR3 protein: CASSERVGPQHF

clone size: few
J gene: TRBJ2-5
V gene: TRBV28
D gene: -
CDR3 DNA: TGTGCCAGCAGACCCACAGACCAAGAGACCCAGTACTTC
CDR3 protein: CASRPTDQETQYF

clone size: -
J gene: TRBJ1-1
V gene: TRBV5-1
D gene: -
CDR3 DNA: TGCGCCAGCAACCGACAGGACTCTAGAAACACTGAAGCTTTCTTT
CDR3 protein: CASNRQDSRNTEAFF

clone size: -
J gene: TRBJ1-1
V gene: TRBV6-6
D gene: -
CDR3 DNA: TGTGCCAGCAGTTACCCAGGTAGCACTGAAGCTTTCTTT
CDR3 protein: CASSYPGSTEAFF

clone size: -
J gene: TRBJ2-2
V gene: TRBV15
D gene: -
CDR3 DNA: TGTGCCACCAGCAGACCCCAGTCGAACACCGGGGAGCTGTTTTTT
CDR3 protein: CATSRPQSNTGELFF

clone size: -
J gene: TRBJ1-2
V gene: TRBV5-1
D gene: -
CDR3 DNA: TGCGCCAGCAGCTTATCAGGGAACTATGGCTACACCTTC
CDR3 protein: CASSLSGNYGYTF

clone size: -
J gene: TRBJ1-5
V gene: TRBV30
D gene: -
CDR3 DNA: TGTGCCTGGAGTCGAGGAGCGAGCAATCAGCCCAAGCATTTC
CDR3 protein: CAWSRGASNQPKHF

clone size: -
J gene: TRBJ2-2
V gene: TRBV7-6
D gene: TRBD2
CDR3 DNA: TGTGCCAGCAGCCCTGGACTAGCGGGCCCCTTTGACACCGGGGAGCTGTTTTTT
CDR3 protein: CASSPGLAGPFDTGELFF

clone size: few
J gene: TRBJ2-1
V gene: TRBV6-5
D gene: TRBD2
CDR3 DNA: TGTGCCAGCAGTTACTCGAGTCTAGCGGACAATGAGCAGTTCTTC
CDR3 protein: CASSYSSLADNEQFF

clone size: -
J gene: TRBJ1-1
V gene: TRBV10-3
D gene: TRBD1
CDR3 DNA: TGTGCCATCAGTGGGGGACAGGGGGCGGGGATCACTGAAGCTTTCTTT
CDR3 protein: CAISGGQGAGITEAFF

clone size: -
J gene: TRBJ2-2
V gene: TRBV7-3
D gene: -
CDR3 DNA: TGTGCCAGCAGTGCAGGCACCGGGGAGCTGTTTTTT
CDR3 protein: CASSAGTGELFF

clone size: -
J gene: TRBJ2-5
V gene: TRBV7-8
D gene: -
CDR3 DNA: TGTGCCAGCAGCCTGGCGGCAGAGAGCGAGACCCAGTACTTC
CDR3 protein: CASSLAAESETQYF

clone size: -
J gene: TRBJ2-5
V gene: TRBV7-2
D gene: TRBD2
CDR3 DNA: TGTGCCAGCATGACGAGGCGGGAGGGCCCGGAGACCCAGTACTTC
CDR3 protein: CASMTRREGPETQYF

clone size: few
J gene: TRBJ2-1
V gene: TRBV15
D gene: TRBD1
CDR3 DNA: TGTGCCACCAGCAGAGTTGGGACAGGGCTGTACAATGAGCAGTTCTTC
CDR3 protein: CATSRVGTGLYNEQFF

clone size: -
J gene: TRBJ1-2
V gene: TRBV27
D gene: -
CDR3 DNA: TGTGCCAGCAGTGGAGGACGGCTCTATGGCTACACCTTC
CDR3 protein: CASSGGRLYGYTF

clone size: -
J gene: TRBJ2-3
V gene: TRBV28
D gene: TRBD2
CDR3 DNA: TGTGCCAGCAGCCCCGGCGGGAGGGTGTCAGATACGCAGTATTTT
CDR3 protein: CASSPGGRVSDTQYF

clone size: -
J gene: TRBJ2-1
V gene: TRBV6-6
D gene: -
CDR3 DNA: TGTGCCAGCAGTTCCCGCTACAATGAGCAGTTCTTC
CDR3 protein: CASSSRYNEQFF

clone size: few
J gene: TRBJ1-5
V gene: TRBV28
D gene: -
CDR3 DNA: TGTGCCAGCCATAAACTGAGTAGCAATCAGCCCCAGCATTTT
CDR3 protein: CASHKLSSNQPQHF

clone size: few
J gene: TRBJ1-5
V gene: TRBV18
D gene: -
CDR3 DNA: TGTGCCAGCTCACCAGAGAAAAAACAGCCCCAGCATTTT
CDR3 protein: CASSPEKKQPQHF

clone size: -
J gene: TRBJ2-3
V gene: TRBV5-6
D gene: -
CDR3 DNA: TGTGCCAGCAGCTTGGCGGGACAAGCCACAGATACGCAGTATTTT
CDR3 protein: CASSLAGQATDTQYF

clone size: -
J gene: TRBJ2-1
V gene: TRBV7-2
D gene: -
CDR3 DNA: TGTGCCAGCAGCTTAGATGCGTCGAACTACAATGAGCAGTTCTTC
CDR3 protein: CASSLDASNYNEQFF

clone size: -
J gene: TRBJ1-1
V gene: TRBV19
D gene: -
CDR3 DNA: TGTGCCAGTAGTCCCTCCCGTAGCGGCACTGAAGCTTTCTTT
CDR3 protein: CASSPSRSGTEAFF

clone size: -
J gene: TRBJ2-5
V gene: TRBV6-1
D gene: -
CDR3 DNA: TGTGCCAGCAGCGACAGTTTGACTGAGCAGTACTTC
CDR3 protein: CASSDSLTEQYF

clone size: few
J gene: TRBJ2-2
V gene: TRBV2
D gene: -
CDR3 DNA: TGTGCCAGCAGTGGAGGAAGGGGCGGGGAGCTGTTTTTT
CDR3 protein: CASSGGRGGELFF